This T cell receptor beta chain was found in a study of CD8 T cells in Susac syndrome. General study findings and limits: The TCR sequencing and HLA analysis in the study involved a relatively small number of individuals, as the study acknowledged.

Germline-derived CDR1 and CDR2 are SQVTM and ANQGSEA. The V segment lost 6 bases and the J segment 2 bases; nucleotides outside the gene matches: 4. The CDR3 is 13 residues long. CD8+ and CD4+ T cells circulating in blood were sequenced for TCR beta. Negative isolation yielded CD8+ and CD4+ T cells; FACS enriched TEMRA cells. Random-hexamer reverse transcription was applied to roughly 0.5 to 1 ug RNA. Amplification of TCR beta CDR3 spanned 54 Vbeta and 13 Jbeta via immunoSEQ multiplex PCR. TCRdb itself ran the immunoSEQ multiplex PCR reads through MiXCR, one entry per CDR3 protein. The table includes approximately 170,000 distinct CDR3 sequences, approximately 90% detected once. Note on this clonotype: Its target is unknown.

The chain recombines TRBV29-1 with TRBJ1-5; TRBD1 agrees at 7 bases. This TCR derives from a human donor in good health. The material sequenced was CD4+ T cells from PBMCs. CDR3 in amino acids: CSVSDRGNQPQHF. The DNA of the CDR3 is TGCAGCGTCTCCGACAGGGGCAATCAGCCCCAGCATTTT.